These 32 T cell receptor beta chains were sequenced from one sample in a study of T cells expressing NK-cell markers. After re-calling the 5' RACE reads, TCRdb lists one entry per CDR3 protein, DNA absent. The listing records about 440,000 distinct CDR3 sequences. The source material was blood T cells: a sorted CD56 or NKG2C T cell subset, CD4+ or CD8+ T cells, or bulk PBMC T cells (not recorded which). The receptors were gathered from a woman aged 18-70 years in good health.

V usage is TRBV28 and J usage is TRBJ1-3; no DNA is available, so the TRBD1 call from TCRdb remains unchecked. The CDR3 runs 15 residues. Germline CDR1 and CDR2: MDHEN and SYDVKM. The CDR3 reads CASSDSGVNGNTIYF.

This chain uses TRBV6-2 or TRBV6-3 with TRBJ2-6; TCRdb names TRBD2, which stays unverified in the absence of DNA. CDR3 length: 16 amino acids. Germline V lookup: CDR1 MNHEY, CDR2 SVGEGT. CDR3 sequence: CASSWVLSRGANVLTF.

This chain joins TRBV5-1 and TRBJ1-1; TCRdb's D gene call, TRBD1, goes unchecked for lack of DNA. Germline V CDR1 and CDR2: SGHRS, YFSETQ. The CDR3 runs 16 residues. CDR3 in amino acids: CASSLVQGAGNTEAFF.

The rearrangement links TRBV27 to TRBJ1-6. Germline-derived CDR1 and CDR2 are MNHEY and SMNVEV (reference sequence). This CDR3 is built from 14 residues. The CDR3 here is CASSLSSANSPLHF.

This chain connects TRBV7-8 to TRBJ2-2; TCRdb selects TRBD2, and the lack of DNA leaves this call unchecked. Germline CDR1 reads SGHVS; CDR2 reads FQNEAQ. The CDR3 is 16 amino acids. The CDR3 protein is CASSALAAPNTGELFF.

The chain combines TRBV11-1 with TRBJ2-2. Germline-derived CDR1 and CDR2 are SGHAT and FQDESV (reference sequence). The CDR3 totals 18 residues. Here the CDR3 reads CASSLWSSGRRNTGELFF.

The chain recombines TRBV3-1 with TRBJ2-1; without DNA, the TCRdb call of TRBD2 cannot be checked. In germline, CDR1 is LGHDT, CDR2 YNNKEL (reference sequence). The CDR3 is 20 residues long. The CDR3 is CASSQDVGQGLAGPYNEQFF.

The gene calls are TRBV12-5 and TRBJ1-2; TCRdb outputs TRBD1, but without DNA this stays unchecked. This CDR3 spans 15 amino acids. CDR1 LGHNT and CDR2 FRNRAP come from the germline V gene. CDR3 protein: CASGLVAGGFDGYTF. Full variable domain (missing parts from reference TRBV12-5 and TRBJ1-2): DARVTQTPRHKVTEMGQEVTMRCQPILGHNTVFWYRQTMMQGLELLAYFRNRAPLDDSGMPKDRFSAEMPDATLATLKIQPSEPRDSAVYFCASGLVAGGFDGYTFGSGTRLTVV.

V usage is TRBV6-5 and J usage is TRBJ1-1; TCRdb's assignment of TRBD1 cannot be checked, as there is no DNA. CDR1 is MNHEY, CDR2 SVGAGI, per germline. The CDR3 consists of 15 residues. The CDR3 spells CASSFAGTGETEAFF.

This rearrangement joins TRBV30 to TRBJ1-1. Germline CDR1 reads GTSNPN; CDR2 reads SVGIG (reference sequence). The CDR3 runs to 13 residues. The CDR3: CAWSVGLDTEAFF.

The chain recombines TRBV18 with TRBJ2-1; no DNA is available, so the TRBD2 call from TCRdb remains unchecked. The CDR3 consists of 15 residues. In germline, CDR1 is KGHSH, CDR2 LQKENI. The CDR3 reads CASSPGTASYNEQFF. Together with reference TRBV18 and TRBJ2-1, the CDR3 gives the full variable domain: NAGVMQNPRHLVRRRGQEARLRCSPMKGHSHVYWYRQLPEEGLKFMVYLQKENIIDESGMPKERFSAEFPKEGPSILRIQQVVRGDSAAYFCASSPGTASYNEQFFGPGTRLTVL.

V gene TRBV5-1 combines with J gene TRBJ2-3; TCRdb gives TRBD2 as the D gene, but with no DNA this cannot be confirmed. This CDR3 spans 18 amino acids. The V gene's germline CDR1 is SGHRS and CDR2 YFSETQ. The CDR3 region is CASSLSGLATARTDTQYF.

The V and J genes are TRBV14 and TRBJ1-2. Germline loops: CDR1 SGHDN, CDR2 FVKESK. The CDR3 has 12 amino acids. The chain's CDR3 is CASSLTGPYATF.

The J gene is TRBJ2-3, the V gene TRBV12-3 or TRBV12-4; without DNA, the TCRdb call of TRBD1 cannot be checked. The CDR3 contains 14 residues. The CDR3: CASIALAGLDTQYF.

J is TRBJ1-1 and V is TRBV12-3 or TRBV12-4. The CDR3 totals 12 residues. This chain's CDR3 is CASSSVGTEAFF.

The chain uses TRBV10-3 and TRBJ2-7; the D gene TCRdb calls, TRBD2, cannot be checked with no DNA. Germline CDR1 is ENHRY and CDR2 is SYGVKD. The length of the CDR3 is 15 residues. This chain's CDR3 is CAISEWEGRGYEQYF.

This CDR3 is CASSVSGGLNTEAFF. The chain employs TRBV7-8 and TRBJ1-1. CDR1 is SGHVS, CDR2 FQNEAQ, per germline. The CDR3 extends over 15 amino acids.

J is TRBJ1-1 and V is TRBV12-3 or TRBV12-4; TCRdb's D gene call, TRBD1, goes unchecked for lack of DNA. This CDR3 contains 17 residues. The CDR3: CASSETGGLKMNTEAFF.

The chain carries TRBV12-3 or TRBV12-4 and TRBJ1-1; TCRdb selects TRBD1, and the lack of DNA leaves this call unchecked. This CDR3 has 14 amino acids. The CDR3 protein is CASSLVGHLDEAFF.

The chain joins TRBV20-1 to TRBJ2-5; the D call from TCRdb, TRBD1, cannot be confirmed without DNA. The germline V gene encodes CDR1 DFQATT and CDR2 SNEGSKA (reference sequence). The CDR3 spans 13 residues. The chain's CDR3 is CSATGHRQETQYF.

This sequence joins TRBV20-1 and TRBJ1-5. This CDR3 region has 12 residues. Germline V CDR1 and CDR2: DFQATT, SNEGSKA (reference sequence). The CDR3 region is CSPQEAGQPQHF.

The CDR3: CASSQNQGKQFF. V is TRBV10-2 and J is TRBJ2-1; the D gene TCRdb calls, TRBD1, cannot be checked with no DNA. The CDR3 spans 12 residues. Germline V CDR1 and CDR2: WSHSY, SAAADI.

The rearrangement uses TRBV20-1 and TRBJ1-2; TCRdb proposes TRBD1, but this gene call is untestable without DNA. Germline assignment: CDR1 DFQATT and CDR2 SNEGSKA (reference sequence). The CDR3 length is 16 residues. CDR3 loop: CSARVRGRTTNYGYTF.

The V and J genes are TRBV11-2 and TRBJ2-1; no DNA is available, so the TRBD2 call from TCRdb remains unchecked. This CDR3 region has 16 residues. Germline CDR1 SGHAT, CDR2 FQNNGV. The CDR3 sequence: CASSLAVSGGAGEQFF. The full variable domain, in which reference TRBV11-2 and TRBJ2-1 provide the parts outside the CDR3, is EAGVAQSPRYKIIEKRQSVAFWCNPISGHATLYWYQQILGQGPKLLIQFQNNGVVDDSQLPKDRFSAERLKGVDSTLKIQPAKLEDSAVYLCASSLAVSGGAGEQFFGPGTRLTVL.

The V gene is TRBV4-3, the J gene TRBJ2-5; TCRdb's D call, TRBD1, is unchecked because there is no DNA. The CDR3 is 18 residues long. Germline CDR1 is LGHNA and CDR2 is YSLEER. Here the CDR3 reads CASSPTVPGTDNRETQYF.

The rearrangement links TRBV20-1 to TRBJ2-3; TCRdb's D call, TRBD2, is unchecked because there is no DNA. Germline V gene lookup returns CDR1 DFQATT and CDR2 SNEGSKA (reference sequence). The CDR3 is 13 residues long. This chain's CDR3 is CSAGSGSTDTQYF.

V and J are TRBV7-9 and TRBJ2-1; absent DNA, TCRdb's TRBD1 call cannot be checked. The CDR3 spans 14 residues. Germline V gene sequence: CDR1 SEHNR, CDR2 FQNEAQ (reference sequence). CDR3 loop: CATRERGASNEQFF. The full variable domain, rest sourced from reference TRBV7-9 and TRBJ2-1, is DTGVSQNPRHKITKRGQNVTFRCDPISEHNRLYWYRQTLGQGPEFLTYFQNEAQLEKSRLLSDRFSAERPKGSFSTLEIQRTEQGDSAMYLCATRERGASNEQFFGPGTRLTVL.

V is TRBV5-1 and J is TRBJ1-1; the TCRdb D gene call, TRBD1, has no DNA to confirm it. Germline V gene data show CDR1 as SGHRS and CDR2 as YFSETQ. The length of the CDR3 is 15 residues. This CDR3 reads CASSPYSGVNTEAFF.

CDR3: CASSQTARGAGNTIYF. J is TRBJ1-3 and V is TRBV4-3; the TRBD1 assignment by TCRdb is unverifiable without DNA. The CDR3 spans 16 residues. Germline V gene data show CDR1 as LGHNA and CDR2 as YSLEER.

This chain joins TRBV25-1 and TRBJ1-1. This CDR3 has 13 amino acids. Germline loops: CDR1 MGHDK, CDR2 SYGVNS. CDR3: CASSAKLDAEAFF.

The chain combines TRBV5-1 with TRBJ2-3; the TRBD2 assignment by TCRdb is unverifiable without DNA. CDR3 size: 15 residues. The germline CDR1 and CDR2 sequences are SGHRS and YFSETQ. The CDR3 loop is CASSSMGALFDTQYF. The full variable domain, its missing parts supplied by reference TRBV5-1 and TRBJ2-3, is KAGVTQTPRYLIKTRGQQVTLSCSPISGHRSVSWYQQTPGQGLQFLFEYFSETQRNKGNFPGRFSGRQFSNSRSEMNVSTLELGDSALYLCASSSMGALFDTQYFGPGTRLTVL.

This chain uses TRBV6-5 with TRBJ1-5. The CDR3 spans 15 residues. The germline V gene encodes CDR1 MNHEY and CDR2 SVGAGI. The CDR3 spells CASSYRTIGNQPQHF.